Listed below are T cell receptor beta chains from one sample, sequenced in a study of blood T cells in healthy people across ages. TCRdb passed the 5' RACE reads through MiXCR, listing each CDR3 protein once. The data show 600,000 or so distinct CDR3 sequences, over 20% seen once. Sequencing was done on a sample of blood. Receptors were obtained from a man between 65 and 80 years old in good health. The CDR3 runs from the conserved cysteine through the conserved F or W. The D gene is left open where the match is weak. Size is stated for part of the rows, as once, few or many counts, or as a class when the clone is expanded.

v_call	clone_size	j_call	d_call	cdr3_nt	cdr3_aa
TRBV18	few	TRBJ2-5	NA	TGTGCCAGCTCGCCAAATACCGGACAGTTCCAAGAGACCCAGTACTTC	CASSPNTGQFQETQYF
TRBV29-1	NA	TRBJ2-7	NA	TGCAGCGTGGCAGCTGGGAGTAGTGAGCAGTACTTC	CSVAAGSSEQYF
TRBV5-6	once	TRBJ2-2	TRBD1	TGTGCCAGCAGCTCCGGGACAGCCTTGGTCACCGGGGAGCTGTTTTTT	CASSSGTALVTGELFF
TRBV20-1	NA	TRBJ2-3	NA	TGCAGTGCCCCCGGAGGGGCCGCTGTTGATACGCAGTATTTT	CSAPGGAAVDTQYF
TRBV5-1	NA	TRBJ2-6	TRBD1	TGCGCCAGCAGCTTGGAAGGGGGCAAAATTGGTGGGGCCAACGTCCTGACTTTC	CASSLEGGKIGGANVLTF
TRBV21-1	many	TRBJ2-4	NA	TGTGCCAGCAGCAAGGGGGCCTCGGCCAAAAACATTCAGTACTTC	CASSKGASAKNIQYF
TRBV2	NA	TRBJ2-5	NA	TGTGCCAAGTTTACGAGGCCGGAGACCCAGTACTTC	CAKFTRPETQYF
TRBV20-1	many	TRBJ2-3	NA	TGCAGTGCTAACCCGGGACACCTCCTTGAGACAGATACGCAGTATTTT	CSANPGHLLETDTQYF
TRBV10-1	many	TRBJ2-7	NA	TGCGCCAGCAGTGACAGGATCCCGCCCTACGAGCAGTACTTC	CASSDRIPPYEQYF
TRBV3-1	few	TRBJ2-3	TRBD2	TGTGCCAGCAGCCAAGATAGGCTAGCGGGAGCCACGCAGTATTTT	CASSQDRLAGATQYF
TRBV20-1	NA	TRBJ2-3	NA	TGCAGTGCCCTTCTTTTAGGAAGCGGATGGACAGATACGCAGTATTTT	CSALLLGSGWTDTQYF
TRBV6-2/TRBV6-3	few	TRBJ2-4	NA	TGTGCCAGCACGGAAGGGGGGAGTCTGTCCAAAAACATTCAGTACTTC	CASTEGGSLSKNIQYF
TRBV28	NA	TRBJ1-5	NA	TGTGCCAGCAGTTCTCAGGGGAAGGGCAATCAGCCCCAGCATTTT	CASSSQGKGNQPQHF
TRBV5-1	NA	TRBJ2-5	TRBD2	TGCGCCAGCAGGGATCTTTTGGGTACGGGAGGGAAGACCCAGTACTTC	CASRDLLGTGGKTQYF
TRBV9	NA	TRBJ2-3	NA	TGTGCCAGCAGCGTAAAAGGTCGCACAGATACGCAGTATTTT	CASSVKGRTDTQYF
TRBV2	NA	TRBJ2-1	TRBD2	TGTGCCCTCCAAGGGGGACTAGCGGGAGTAGGGGAGCAGTTCTTC	CALQGGLAGVGEQFF
TRBV12-3/TRBV12-4	NA	TRBJ2-3	TRBD2	TGTGCCAGCAGCCGGACTAGCAGTAGCGCAGATACGCAGTATTTT	CASSRTSSSADTQYF
TRBV18	NA	TRBJ2-1	TRBD1	TGTGCCAGCTCACCGATCGGGCAGGGGGCCGGTCTAGCGAAGAGCTCCTACAATGAGCAGTTCTTC	CASSPIGQGAGLAKSSYNEQFF
TRBV5-1	few	TRBJ2-1	NA	TGCGCCAGCAGCTCTTCCGGGCCTATCAATGAGCAGTTCTTC	CASSSSGPINEQFF
TRBV5-1	many	TRBJ2-6	NA	TGCGCCAGCAGCTGGAACCGGGAAGGGGCCAACGTCCTGACTTTC	CASSWNREGANVLTF
TRBV12-3/TRBV12-4	few	TRBJ1-1	NA	TGTGCCAGCAGCGGACAGTCCAGAAACACTGAAGCTTTCTTT	CASSGQSRNTEAFF
TRBV19	NA	TRBJ2-1	TRBD1	TGTGCCAGTAAGGGGACAGGGTCCTACAATGAGCAGTTCTTC	CASKGTGSYNEQFF
TRBV12-3/TRBV12-4	few	TRBJ2-5	NA	TGTGCCAGCAGCAAGCAGGGGAAGGAGACCCAGTACTTC	CASSKQGKETQYF
TRBV5-1	NA	TRBJ2-3	NA	TGCGCCAGCAGCTTGGCCCTTGCGGGACGGGCAGATACGCAGTATTTT	CASSLALAGRADTQYF
TRBV20-1	NA	TRBJ2-3	NA	TGCAGTGCTAGGAAAAATTCAGGGTTTGATACGCAGTATTTT	CSARKNSGFDTQYF
TRBV4-1	NA	TRBJ2-1	TRBD1	TGCGCCAGCAGCCGGGGACAGTCTCGAGACAATGAGCAGTTCTTC	CASSRGQSRDNEQFF
TRBV5-1	few	TRBJ2-5	TRBD2	TGCGCCAGCAGCGTGACTAGCGGGAGTAAGACCCAGTACTTC	CASSVTSGSKTQYF
TRBV3-1	NA	TRBJ2-3	TRBD1	TGTGCCAGCAGCCAGGGACAGGGCACAGATACGCAGTATTTT	CASSQGQGTDTQYF
TRBV12-3/TRBV12-4	few	TRBJ1-2	NA	TGTGCCAGCGGGACTCGGGGAAACTATGGCTACACCTTC	CASGTRGNYGYTF
TRBV5-1	few	TRBJ2-7	TRBD1	TGCGCCAGCAGCTTGGCTACGGACAGGAACTACGAGCAGTACTTC	CASSLATDRNYEQYF
TRBV3-1	NA	TRBJ2-1	TRBD2	TGTGCCAGCAGCCAAGTATTTAGCGGGAGTGGGTATGAGCAGTTCTTC	CASSQVFSGSGYEQFF
TRBV20-1	few	TRBJ2-4	NA	TGCAGTGCTAAGAACACAGTAAAAAACATTCAGTACTTC	CSAKNTVKNIQYF
TRBV6-1	once	TRBJ2-1	NA	TGTGCCAGCAGTTCCCTCGGTTACAATGAGCAGTTCTTC	CASSSLGYNEQFF
TRBV20-1	NA	TRBJ2-5	TRBD1	TGCAGTGCAACCCCCTGGGGACAGGGTCTTACGCAGTACTTC	CSATPWGQGLTQYF
TRBV20-1	few	TRBJ2-2	NA	TGCAGTGCTAGGCAGGTGAACACCGGGGAGCTGTTTTTT	CSARQVNTGELFF
TRBV28	NA	TRBJ2-5	NA	TGTGCCAGCACCTTGTCCAGCGGAACTTTACAAGAGACCCAGTACTTC	CASTLSSGTLQETQYF
TRBV27	NA	TRBJ2-1	TRBD2	TGTGCCAGCAGCGCTACTAGCGGGAGGGCGGGGAATGAGCAGTTCTTC	CASSATSGRAGNEQFF
TRBV15	NA	TRBJ2-5	NA	TGTGCCACCAGCAGAGGGCCTGGAGGTCAAGAGACCCAGTACTTC	CATSRGPGGQETQYF
TRBV20-1	NA	TRBJ2-5	NA	TGCAGTGCTATAAAGGGGGACTACCCACAAGAGACCCAGTACTTC	CSAIKGDYPQETQYF
TRBV5-6	NA	TRBJ2-1	NA	TGTGCCAGCAGCCTCCCAGGGACTCGTGGGAAGCAGTTCTTC	CASSLPGTRGKQFF
TRBV7-9	NA	TRBJ1-3	TRBD1	TGTGCCAGCAGCTCCGGGGACAGAGCGGGAAACACCATATATTTT	CASSSGDRAGNTIYF
TRBV28	NA	TRBJ2-7	NA	TGTGCCAGCAGTTTAAGCGGGTTTACCTACGAGCAGTACTTC	CASSLSGFTYEQYF
TRBV7-6	NA	TRBJ2-2	NA	TGTGCCAGCAGCTTAGGGGGGCTAGCGAACACCGGGGAGCTGTTTTTT	CASSLGGLANTGELFF
TRBV4-2	once	TRBJ2-3	TRBD1	TGTGCCAGCAGCCAAGATGATGGGACAGGCACAGATACGCAGTATTTT	CASSQDDGTGTDTQYF
TRBV20-1	few	TRBJ2-1	TRBD1	TGCAGTGCTAGAGATTTGGACAGGGGGGTCTCCTACAATGAGCAGTTCTTC	CSARDLDRGVSYNEQFF
TRBV6-2/TRBV6-3	NA	TRBJ2-7	NA	TGTGCCAGCAGTCTAAGATACAGGGTTAACGAGCAGTACTTC	CASSLRYRVNEQYF
TRBV2	few	TRBJ2-7	TRBD2	TGTGCCAGCACCGAGATGACTAGCGGGAGGAAGTACGAGCAGTACTTC	CASTEMTSGRKYEQYF
TRBV27	NA	TRBJ2-2	NA	TGTGCCAGCAGTTTGGTAGCGAAGACCGGGGAGCTGTTTTTT	CASSLVAKTGELFF
TRBV14	NA	TRBJ2-7	NA	TGTGCCAGCAGCCCCGACCGCCTCGGGCAGTACTTC	CASSPDRLGQYF
TRBV7-9	few	TRBJ1-2	NA	TGTGCCAGCAGCTTGTCGGAGGGTCGCGGCTACACCTTC	CASSLSEGRGYTF
TRBV11-1	few	TRBJ2-7	TRBD1	TGTGCCAGCAGCTTCCAGACAGGGGGCGAGCAGTACTTC	CASSFQTGGEQYF
TRBV7-6	NA	TRBJ2-1	TRBD2	TGTGCCAGCAGCTTAGAGAGCGGGACCTACAATGAGCAGTTCTTC	CASSLESGTYNEQFF
TRBV2	many	TRBJ2-1	NA	TGTGCCAGCAGTTGGGAGACGGGTTTGGGCTCCTTCGAGCAGTTCTTC	CASSWETGLGSFEQFF
TRBV11-2	NA	TRBJ2-1	NA	TGTGCCAGCAGCTTAGGGCCCTCTCCATACAATGAGCAGTTCTTC	CASSLGPSPYNEQFF
TRBV2	few	TRBJ2-1	NA	TGTGCCGCCCCGAACTACTACAATGAGCAGTTCTTC	CAAPNYYNEQFF